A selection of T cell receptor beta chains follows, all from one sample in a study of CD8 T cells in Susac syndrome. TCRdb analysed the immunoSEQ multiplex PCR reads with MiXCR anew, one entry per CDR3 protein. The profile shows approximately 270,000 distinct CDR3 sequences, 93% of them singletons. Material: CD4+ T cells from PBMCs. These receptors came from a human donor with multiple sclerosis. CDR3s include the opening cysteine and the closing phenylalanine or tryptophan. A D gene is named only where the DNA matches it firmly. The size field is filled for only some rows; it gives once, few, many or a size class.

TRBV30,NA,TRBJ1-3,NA,CAWSGTLGNTIYF,TGTGCCTGGAGTGGGACACTTGGAAACACCATATATTTT
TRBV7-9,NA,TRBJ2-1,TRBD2,CASSPWGLAGNSAHEQFF,TGTGCCAGCAGCCCCTGGGGGCTAGCGGGAAATTCCGCCCATGAGCAGTTCTTC
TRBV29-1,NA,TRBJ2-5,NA,CSVELQIQETQYF,TGCAGCGTTGAACTCCAGATCCAAGAGACCCAGTACTTC
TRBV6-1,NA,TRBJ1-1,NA,CASTQRVGHPPGRAFF,TGTGCCAGCACCCAACGGGTAGGACATCCCCCCGGGAGAGCTTTCTTT
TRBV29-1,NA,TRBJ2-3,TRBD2,CSAWSGLAQDTQYF,TGCAGTGCCTGGTCGGGACTAGCGCAAGATACGCAGTATTTT
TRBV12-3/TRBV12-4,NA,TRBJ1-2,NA,CASRFAADYGYTF,TGTGCCAGCAGGTTCGCTGCCGACTATGGCTACACCTTC
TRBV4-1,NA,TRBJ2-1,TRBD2,CASSQSGGSTYNEQFF,TGCGCCAGCAGCCAAAGCGGGGGGTCGACCTACAATGAGCAGTTCTTC
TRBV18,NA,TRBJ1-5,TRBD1,CASSRGTGGTSNQPQHF,TGTGCCAGCTCTCGCGGGACAGGGGGCACGAGCAATCAGCCCCAGCATTTT
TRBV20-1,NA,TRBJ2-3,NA,CSARTWATDTQYF,TGCAGTGCTAGGACCTGGGCCACAGATACGCAGTATTTT
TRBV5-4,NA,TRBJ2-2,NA,CASSLAGANTGELFF,TGTGCCAGCAGCTTGGCAGGGGCGAACACCGGGGAGCTGTTTTTT
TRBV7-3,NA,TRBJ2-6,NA,CASSLISGSGANVLTF,TGTGCCAGCAGCTTAATATCGGGATCTGGGGCCAACGTCCTGACTTTC
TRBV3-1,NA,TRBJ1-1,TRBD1,CASSPTGGITEAFF,TGTGCCAGCAGCCCGACAGGGGGAATCACTGAAGCTTTCTTT
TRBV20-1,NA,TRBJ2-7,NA,CSARVGTGQEQYF,TGCAGTGCTAGAGTGGGGACCGGACAGGAGCAGTACTTC
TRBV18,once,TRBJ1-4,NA,CASSPDEKLFF,TGTGCCAGCTCACCGGACGAAAAACTGTTTTTT
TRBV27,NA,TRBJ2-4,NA,CASSFIRGRENIQYF,TGTGCCAGCAGTTTTATCAGGGGGAGGGAAAACATTCAGTACTTC
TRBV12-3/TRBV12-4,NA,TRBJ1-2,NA,CASNQSGREAGYTF,TGTGCCAGCAACCAGTCGGGGAGGGAGGCTGGCTACACCTTC
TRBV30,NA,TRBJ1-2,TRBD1,CAWSVGQGGYTF,TGTGCCTGGAGTGTCGGACAGGGGGGCTACACCTTC
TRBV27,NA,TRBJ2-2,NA,CASSRTVNTGELFF,TGTGCCAGCAGTAGGACGGTGAACACCGGGGAGCTGTTTTTT
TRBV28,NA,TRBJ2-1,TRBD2,CASSAGVKVRYNEQFF,TGTGCCAGCAGTGCGGGGGTGAAGGTGAGATACAATGAGCAGTTCTTC
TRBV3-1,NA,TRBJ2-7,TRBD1,CASSPLGQGARQYF,TGTGCCAGCAGCCCCCTTGGACAGGGGGCGCGGCAGTACTTC
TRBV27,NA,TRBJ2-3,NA,CASMVAGGTDTQYF,TGTGCCAGCATGGTGGCAGGGGGCACAGATACGCAGTATTTT
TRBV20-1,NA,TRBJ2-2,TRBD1,CSAPGQGSPGELFF,TGCAGTGCCCCGGGACAGGGGTCTCCAGGGGAGCTGTTTTTT
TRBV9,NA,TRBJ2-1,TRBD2,CASSVTPAGGYNEQFF,TGTGCCAGCAGCGTAACCCCAGCGGGAGGGTACAATGAGCAGTTCTTC
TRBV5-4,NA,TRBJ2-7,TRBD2,CASSPMGGTHEQYF,TGTGCCAGCAGCCCCATGGGGGGGACCCACGAGCAGTACTTC
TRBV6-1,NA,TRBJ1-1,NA,CASSESVTLSAFF,TGTGCCAGCAGTGAATCTGTGACCCTCTCCGCTTTCTTT
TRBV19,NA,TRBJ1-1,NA,CASSITHYRKVITEAFF,TGTGCCAGTAGTATTACCCACTACAGGAAGGTGATCACTGAAGCTTTCTTT
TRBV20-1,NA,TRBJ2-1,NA,CSALLGNEQFF,TGCAGTGCCCTTCTTGGCAATGAGCAGTTCTTC
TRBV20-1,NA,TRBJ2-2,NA,CSAREAGGSTGELFF,TGCAGTGCTAGAGAGGCGGGTGGTTCTACCGGGGAGCTGTTTTTT
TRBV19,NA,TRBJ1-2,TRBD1,CASALPGQGIRGYTF,TGTGCCAGCGCCCTCCCGGGACAGGGAATTAGGGGCTACACCTTC
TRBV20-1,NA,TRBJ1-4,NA,CSVQGYTNEKLFF,TGCAGTGTCCAGGGATACACTAATGAAAAACTGTTTTTT
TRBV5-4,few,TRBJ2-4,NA,CASSPGDLAKNIQYF,TGTGCCAGCAGCCCCGGGGACCTAGCCAAAAACATTCAGTACTTC
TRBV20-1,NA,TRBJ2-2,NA,CSALQGSLSAGELFF,TGCAGTGCCCTCCAGGGAAGTTTGAGTGCCGGGGAGCTGTTTTTT
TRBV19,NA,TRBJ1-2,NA,CASELGMGRGIYTF,TGTGCCAGCGAGTTAGGTATGGGAAGAGGGATCTACACCTTC
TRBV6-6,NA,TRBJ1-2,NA,CASTFVSDSYGYTF,TGTGCCAGCACCTTCGTTTCTGATTCCTATGGCTACACCTTC
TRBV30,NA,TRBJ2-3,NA,CAWRNPGRADTQYF,TGTGCCTGGAGGAACCCTGGGCGGGCAGATACGCAGTATTTT
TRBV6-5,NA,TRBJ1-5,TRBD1,CASSYSTIGQGDNQPQHF,TGTGCCAGCAGTTACTCGACGATCGGACAGGGAGACAATCAGCCCCAGCATTTT
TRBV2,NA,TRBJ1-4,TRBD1,CASSPQGAKEKLFF,TGTGCCAGCAGTCCACAGGGGGCGAAGGAAAAACTGTTTTTT
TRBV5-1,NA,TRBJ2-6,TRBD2,CASSFGSGDSGANVLTF,TGCGCCAGCAGCTTTGGTAGCGGGGACTCTGGGGCCAACGTCCTGACTTTC
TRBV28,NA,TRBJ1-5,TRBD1,CASSFPGGKVNQPQHF,TGTGCCAGCAGTTTTCCAGGGGGCAAGGTCAATCAGCCCCAGCATTTT
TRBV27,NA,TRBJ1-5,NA,CASSLGYRNQPQHF,TGTGCCAGCAGTTTAGGGTACCGCAATCAGCCCCAGCATTTT
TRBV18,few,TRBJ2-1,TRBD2,CASSPLLAGGNEQFF,TGTGCCAGCTCACCATTGCTAGCGGGGGGGAATGAGCAGTTCTTC
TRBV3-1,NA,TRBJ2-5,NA,CASSQLAEETQYF,TGTGCCAGCAGCCAACTAGCAGAAGAGACCCAGTACTTC
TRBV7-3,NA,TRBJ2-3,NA,CASSQQGRDTQYF,TGTGCCAGCAGCCAACAGGGGAGGGATACGCAGTATTTT
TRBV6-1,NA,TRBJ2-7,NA,CASMRTASYEQYF,TGTGCCAGCATGCGGACAGCCTCCTACGAGCAGTACTTC
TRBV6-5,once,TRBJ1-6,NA,CASSYSDTSRYNSPLHF,TGTGCCAGCAGTTATTCAGACACTAGTCGATATAATTCACCCCTCCACTTT